This TCR beta chain appears in the sequencing data of a study of blood T cells in healthy people across ages. The authors isolated at least 6.5 million PBMCs per sample. Total RNA, at least 5.5 micrograms per sample, was extracted from PBMCs. Through a sample-barcoded 5' primer and a J-beta primer mix, a second PCR was run for roughly 7 to 11 cycles. TCRdb passed the 5' RACE reads through MiXCR, listing each CDR3 protein once. The sample consists of approximately 810,000 distinct CDR3 sequences, around 36% of them appearing once. The CDR3 consists of 15 residues. The germline gives CDR1 MNHNS, CDR2 SASEGT.

This TCR was sampled from a man aged 18 to 30 in good health. The sequenced sample consisted of blood. This chain links TRBV6-1 with TRBJ2-5, with 11 bases matching TRBD1. The J call may be wrong; the DNA end is better matched by TRBJ2-1. CDR3 coding DNA: TGTGCCAGCAGTGCGGGACAGGGGGTTCCATTGGGGCAGTTCTTC. Amino acids: CASSAGQGVPLGQFF.